Each of the 5 T cell receptor beta chains below was sequenced from the same sample in a study of response to subunit inactivated influenza vaccine. TCRdb re-called the RT-PCR reads with MiXCR, one entry per CDR3 protein. The table includes 500,000 to 600,000 distinct CDR3 sequences, 11% to 15% detected once. This material consisted of PBMCs from blood, taken about 11 days after vaccination. The receptors were sampled from a man aged 50 or older who received an inactivated influenza vaccine.

The chain recombines TRBV3-1 with TRBJ1-4; 7 bases match TRBD1. The CDR3 loop spans 17 amino acids. The J segment lost 9 bases and the V segment lost 10 bases, leaving 23 bases of the junction unmatched. Germline CDR1 and CDR2: LGHDT and YNNKEL (reference sequence). The DNA of the CDR3 is TGTGCCACCACCGACAGGGAGAGTGGGTATGTGGAAAAAAAACTGTTTTTT. Translating it yields CATTDRESGYVEKKLFF. Full variable domain (remainder filled in from reference TRBV3-1 and TRBJ1-4): DTAVSQTPKYLVTQMGNDKSIKCEQNLGHDTMYWYKQDSKKFLKIMFSYNNKELIINETVPNRFSPKSPDKAHLNLHINSLELGDSAVYFCATTDRESGYVEKKLFFGSGTQLSVL.

Here the CDR3 DNA reads TGCGCCAGCAGCCGGGGCCAGGGAGGCCCCGGGGAGCTGTTTTTT. Residues: CASSRGQGGPGELFF. V gene TRBV5-1 combines with J gene TRBJ2-2; maybe TRBD2 (6 bases). Trimming took off 4 bases at V and 6 bases at J, with 16 bases between the two ends. Germline V gives CDR1 SGHRS, CDR2 YFSETQ. This CDR3 region has 15 residues.

The rearrangement links TRBV6-5 to TRBJ1-1, with D unresolved. V lost 0 bases and J lost 5, with 16 bases in between. This CDR3 is built from 16 residues. Germline V gene data show CDR1 as MNHEY and CDR2 as SVGAGI. The CDR3: CASSYSGENPVTEAFF. In DNA form, the CDR3 reads TGTGCCAGCAGTTACTCGGGCGAGAACCCGGTAACTGAAGCTTTCTTT.

The J gene is TRBJ2-1, the V gene TRBV20-1; 7 bases fit TRBD2. The J segment lost 5 bases and the V segment lost 6 bases, leaving 13 bases of the junction unmatched. The CDR3 sequence is 15 residues long. Germline CDR1 DFQATT, CDR2 SNEGSKA (reference sequence). The CDR3 is CSAKLAPLPNNEQFF. Written as DNA, the CDR3 is TGCAGTGCGAAACTAGCGCCGCTCCCTAACAATGAGCAGTTCTTC.

This clonotype has a handful of counts. J is TRBJ2-3 and V is TRBV19, with D unresolved. CDR3 length equals 14 residues. Germline loops: CDR1 LNHDA, CDR2 SQIVND (reference sequence). Trimming removed 1 base at V and 2 bases at J, with 7 bases between. As DNA, the CDR3 is TGTGCCAGTAGTATAGCCACAGCCACAGATACGCAGTATTTT. Translating it yields CASSIATATDTQYF.